This entry lists 15 T cell receptor beta chains sequenced from one sample in a study of identical twins. TCRdb reprocessed the 5' RACE reads via MiXCR and lists one record per CDR3 protein. In the table there are about 460,000 distinct CDR3 sequences, 14% of which are singletons. The same specimen was also included in a second study, on yellow fever vaccine responses in identical twins.

The sequenced sample consisted of CD4+ T cells sorted from blood. The receptors originated from a woman younger than 30 in good health.

This clonotype appeared many times. CDR3 region: CASSFRTGSSYEQYF. CDR3 coding DNA: TGCGCCAGCAGCTTTCGGACAGGGAGCTCCTACGAGCAGTACTTC. This chain connects TRBV5-1 to TRBJ2-7; 8 nucleotides line up with TRBD1. J was trimmed by 0 bases and V by 2 bases; bases with no gene match: 4. Looked up from germline, CDR1 is SGHRS and CDR2 is YFSETQ. This CDR3 has 15 residues.

This chain joins TRBV2 and TRBJ2-1; 9 nucleotides agree with TRBD1. After removal of 6 bases from V and 7 bases from J, the junction contained 7 bases not matched to a gene. CDR1 SNHLY and CDR2 FYNNEI come from the germline V gene. CDR3 length: 14 residues. In DNA form, the CDR3 reads TGTGCCAGCAGGGGGGGACAGGGTCGGAATGAGCAGTTCTTC. Protein: CASRGGQGRNEQFF. The full variable domain, in which reference TRBV2 and TRBJ2-1 provide the parts outside the CDR3, is EPEVTQTPSHQVTQMGQEVILRCVPISNHLYFYWYRQILGQKVEFLVSFYNNEISEKSEIFDDQFSVERPDGSNFTLKIRSTKLEDSAMYFCASRGGQGRNEQFFGPGTRLTVL.

This clonotype has more than one count but fewer than ten. This chain uses TRBV11-1 with TRBJ2-1; 10 nucleotides agree with TRBD2. CDR3 size: 19 residues. Germline CDR1 reads SGHAT; CDR2 reads FQDESV (reference sequence). With V trimmed by 2 bases and J by 5 bases, 15 bases remained unmatched. CDR3 protein: CASSLPYGLAVPGDNEQFF. The CDR3 DNA reads TGTGCCAGCAGCTTACCCTATGGACTAGCGGTCCCGGGGGACAATGAGCAGTTCTTC.

The chain employs TRBV4-2 and TRBJ2-4; 7 bases are a match to TRBD2. Germline loops: CDR1 LGHNA, CDR2 YNFKEQ. CDR3 length: 16 residues. J gave up 7 bases and V 0 bases, and 9 bases lay outside the gene matches. CDR3 protein: CASSQDGWREPNIQYF. The CDR3 nucleotides are TGTGCCAGCAGCCAAGATGGCTGGCGGGAGCCTAACATTCAGTACTTC.

This clonotype was seen repeatedly, ten times or more. The rearrangement joins TRBV14 to TRBJ2-1; 8 nucleotides match TRBD2. CDR1 is SGHDN, CDR2 FVKESK, per germline. The CDR3 extends over 15 amino acids. Trimming cost V 2 bases and J 15 bases; bases outside gene matches: 15. This CDR3 reads CASSQTDVPGGLLFF. CDR3 DNA: TGTGCCAGCAGCCAAACCGACGTGCCGGGGGGGCTTCTGTTCTTC.

The chain has TRBV13 and TRBJ2-1, with D tentatively TRBD1 or TRBD2 (6 bases each). Trimming left V 1 base short and J 0 bases short, with 13 bases between. Germline V gives CDR1 PRHDT, CDR2 FYEKMQ (reference sequence). CDR3 length: 17 residues. The CDR3 DNA follows: TGTGCCAGCAGCTTAGTTAAGGAGGGACACTCCTACAATGAGCAGTTCTTC. Translation: CASSLVKEGHSYNEQFF.

This clonotype turned up a few times. V and J are TRBV7-2 and TRBJ2-1, with TRBD2 identical over 8 bases. This CDR3 spans 16 amino acids. With 5 bases clipped from V and 4 bases from J, the junction kept 10 bases outside the gene matches. From germline, CDR1 is SGHTA and CDR2 FQGNSA. The CDR3 DNA sequence: TGTGCCAGCAGCGCGCCCCGGGGACTAGTGTACAATGAGCAGTTCTTC. It yields the protein CASSAPRGLVYNEQFF.

The rearrangement links TRBV11-2 to TRBJ2-3; 13 bases agree with TRBD2. CDR3 length: 20 amino acids. Per the germline V gene, CDR1 is SGHAT and CDR2 is FQNNGV. V was clipped by 2 bases and J by 4 bases; unmatched bases: 15. CDR3: CASSLHALPLLAGGADTQYF. CDR3 sequence (DNA): TGTGCCAGCAGCTTACATGCCCTTCCCTTACTAGCGGGAGGGGCAGATACGCAGTATTTT.

There are many counts of this clonotype. The chain's CDR3 is CASGKGRSTGELFF. DNA of the CDR3: TGTGCCAGCGGGAAAGGGCGGTCTACCGGGGAGCTGTTTTTT. The V gene is TRBV7-3, the J gene TRBJ2-2, with D unclear. Trimming shortened V by 8 bases and J by 5 bases, and 15 bases separated the two germline ends. Germline CDR1 reads SGHTA; CDR2 reads FQGTGA. CDR3 length equals 14 residues. The full variable domain, its missing parts supplied by reference TRBV7-3 and TRBJ2-2, is GAGVSQTPSNKVTEKGKYVELRCDPISGHTALYWYRQSLGQGPEFLIYFQGTGAADDSGLPNDRFFAVRPEGSVSTLKIQRTERGDSAVYLCASGKGRSTGELFFGEGSRLTVL.

The sample holds a few counts of this clonotype. The V gene is TRBV20-1, the J gene TRBJ2-3, with D possibly matching TRBD1 (6 bases). Trimming left V 3 bases short and J 1 base short, with 17 bases between. The CDR3 consists of 16 residues. Germline V gene sequence: CDR1 DFQATT, CDR2 SNEGSKA (reference sequence). CDR3 region: CSARGAYQAGTDTQYF. In nucleotides, the CDR3 is TGCAGTGCTAGGGGGGCGTATCAAGCGGGCACAGATACGCAGTATTTT.

CDR3 sequence reads: CAWARDKSYEQYF. The CDR3 region has the DNA TGTGCCTGGGCGAGGGACAAATCCTACGAGCAGTACTTC. V is TRBV30 and J is TRBJ2-7, with D possibly being TRBD1 (6 bases). The CDR3 has 13 residues. Germline assignment: CDR1 GTSNPN and CDR2 SVGIG (reference sequence). Between the trimmed V and J ends, which lost 5 bases and 1 base, there was a span of 12 bases. The full variable domain, completed using reference TRBV30 and TRBJ2-7, is SQTIHQWPATLVQPVGSPLSLECTVEGTSNPNLYWYRQAAGRGLQLLFYSVGIGQISSEVPQNLSASRPQDRQFILSSKKLLLSDSGFYLCAWARDKSYEQYFGPGTRLTVT.

This clonotype turned up a few times. The chain couples TRBV12-5 to TRBJ2-7, with TRBD1 matching 10 bases. Germline V gene data show CDR1 as LGHNT and CDR2 as FRNRAP. CDR3 length: 17 amino acids. V shed 2 bases and J 3 bases; nucleotides not matched to a gene: 10. The CDR3 protein is CASGLTRDRDRGYEQYF. The DNA for the CDR3 is TGTGCTAGTGGTTTGACCCGAGACCGGGACAGGGGCTACGAGCAGTACTTC.

This clonotype occurred a few times. This chain joins TRBV12-3 or TRBV12-4 and TRBJ2-1, with D perhaps TRBD2 (6 bases). The CDR3 covers 12 residues. Trimming shortened V by 6 bases and J by 9 bases, and 12 bases separated the two germline ends. The CDR3 coding sequence is TGTGCCAGCAGCATAGCGGCGGGTGAGCAGTTCTTC. Translating gives CASSIAAGEQFF.

The rearrangement links TRBV3-1 to TRBJ2-7; 8 bases fit TRBD2. Germline trimming cut 4 bases from V and 1 base from J; bases unmatched to any gene: 3. CDR3 size: 14 residues. Germline V gene data show CDR1 as LGHDT and CDR2 as YNNKEL (reference sequence). The CDR3 spells CASSLRGGSYEQYF. The CDR3 DNA sequence: TGTGCCAGCAGCCTCCGGGGGGGTTCCTACGAGCAGTACTTC.

This chain connects TRBV6-2 or TRBV6-3 to TRBJ2-5, with D tentatively TRBD2 (5 bases). The V end was cut by 2 bases, the J end by 5 bases, with 9 bases between. In germline, CDR1 is MNHEY, CDR2 SVGEGT. The CDR3 contains 13 residues. In DNA form, the CDR3 reads TGTGCCAGCAGTTACCGTAGAGGGGAGACCCAGTACTTC. It yields the protein CASSYRRGETQYF.